This is a list of T cell receptor beta chains from one sample in a study of T cells in localized non-small cell lung cancer. Data came from immunoSEQ multiplex PCR; TCRdb stores just in-frame clones and leaves some out. There are around 140,000 clones in the sample; roughly 90% occur only once, and 1.5% to 2% lies in the top ten. The specimen comprised peripheral blood, sampled before any cancer treatment. The source is a female donor at least 60 years old with stage I lung adenocarcinoma. The CDR3 runs from the conserved cysteine through the conserved F or W. A D gene is named only where the DNA matches it firmly. Only some rows state a clone size, as once, few, many or a class for expanded clones.

CDR3 protein: CASRDRGKAFF
CDR3 DNA: TGTGCCAGCAGGGACAGGGGAAAAGCTTTCTTT
V gene: TRBV6-5
J gene: TRBJ1-1
clone size: few
D gene: TRBD1

CDR3 protein: CASRPSGVETGYTF
CDR3 DNA: TGCGCCAGCAGGCCCTCGGGGGTAGAAACTGGCTACACCTTC
V gene: TRBV10-2
J gene: TRBJ1-2
clone size: .
D gene: .

CDR3 protein: CASSLDPTGELFF
CDR3 DNA: TGTGCCAGCAGCTTGGATCCCACCGGGGAGCTGTTTTTT
V gene: TRBV5-4
J gene: TRBJ2-2
clone size: .
D gene: .

CDR3 protein: CSVVTSFGTGELFF
CDR3 DNA: TGCAGCGTTGTAACGTCTTTCGGCACCGGGGAGCTGTTTTTT
V gene: TRBV29-1
J gene: TRBJ2-2
clone size: .
D gene: .

CDR3 protein: CASSLTSGRYEQYF
CDR3 DNA: TGTGCCAGCAGCTTAACTAGCGGGAGGTACGAGCAGTACTTC
V gene: TRBV11-2
J gene: TRBJ2-7
clone size: .
D gene: TRBD2

CDR3 protein: CASSLALPGVEQYF
CDR3 DNA: TGCGCCAGCAGCTTGGCTTTACCAGGGGTCGAGCAGTACTTC
V gene: TRBV5-1
J gene: TRBJ2-7
clone size: .
D gene: .

CDR3 protein: CASSQDQVIGLAGGEQYF
CDR3 DNA: TGCGCCAGCAGCCAAGACCAGGTAATAGGACTAGCGGGAGGCGAGCAGTACTTC
V gene: TRBV4-1
J gene: TRBJ2-7
clone size: .
D gene: TRBD2

CDR3 protein: CASSSHRVYEQYF
CDR3 DNA: TGTGCCAGTAGTTCCCACCGGGTCTACGAGCAGTACTTC
V gene: TRBV19
J gene: TRBJ2-7
clone size: .
D gene: .

CDR3 protein: CASSLVASGSDNEQFF
CDR3 DNA: TGTGCCAGCAGCTTAGTTGCTAGCGGGAGCGACAATGAGCAGTTCTTC
V gene: TRBV7-3
J gene: TRBJ2-1
clone size: .
D gene: TRBD2

CDR3 protein: CASSRSPPGQGYEQYF
CDR3 DNA: TGTGCCAGTAGTCGCAGCCCTCCGGGACAGGGGTACGAGCAGTACTTC
V gene: TRBV19
J gene: TRBJ2-7
clone size: .
D gene: TRBD1

CDR3 protein: CASSWDRENTGELFF
CDR3 DNA: TGTGCCAGCAGTTGGGATAGGGAGAACACCGGGGAGCTGTTTTTT
V gene: TRBV6-5
J gene: TRBJ2-2
clone size: .
D gene: .

CDR3 protein: CASNPPSGSWNEQYF
CDR3 DNA: TGTGCCAGCAATCCACCTAGCGGGAGCTGGAACGAGCAGTACTTC
V gene: TRBV6-5
J gene: TRBJ2-7
clone size: .
D gene: TRBD2

CDR3 protein: CASSIQRGPNTEAFF
CDR3 DNA: TGTGCCAGTAGTATTCAAAGGGGGCCGAACACTGAAGCTTTCTTT
V gene: TRBV19
J gene: TRBJ1-1
clone size: .
D gene: TRBD1

CDR3 protein: CASSFQLNTEAFF
CDR3 DNA: TGCGCCAGCAGCTTTCAGTTGAACACTGAAGCTTTCTTT
V gene: TRBV5-1
J gene: TRBJ1-1
clone size: .
D gene: .

CDR3 protein: CASSTPPFHEQFF
CDR3 DNA: TGTGCCAGCAGCACACCCCCCTTTCATGAGCAGTTCTTC
V gene: TRBV11-3
J gene: TRBJ2-1
clone size: .
D gene: .

CDR3 protein: CASSFEGSYEQYF
CDR3 DNA: TGTGCCAGCAGCTTCGAGGGGAGCTACGAGCAGTACTTC
V gene: TRBV11-2
J gene: TRBJ2-7
clone size: .
D gene: .

CDR3 protein: CATSRPGLAGDTQYF
CDR3 DNA: TGTGCCACCAGCAGGCCGGGACTAGCCGGAGATACGCAGTATTTT
V gene: TRBV15
J gene: TRBJ2-3
clone size: once
D gene: TRBD2

CDR3 protein: CASSLEQDTGELFF
CDR3 DNA: TGTGCCAGCAGTCTCGAACAAGACACCGGGGAGCTGTTTTTT
V gene: TRBV2
J gene: TRBJ2-2
clone size: .
D gene: .

CDR3 protein: CASSGGGSSRSYNEQFF
CDR3 DNA: TGCGCCAGCAGCGGAGGGGGCTCATCTAGGTCCTACAATGAGCAGTTCTTC
V gene: TRBV5-1
J gene: TRBJ2-1
clone size: .
D gene: .

CDR3 protein: CSVEAGAYGYTF
CDR3 DNA: TGCAGCGTTGAAGCAGGGGCCTATGGCTACACCTTC
V gene: TRBV29-1
J gene: TRBJ1-2
clone size: .
D gene: .

CDR3 protein: CASSPGQGQPQHF
CDR3 DNA: TGTGCCAGCAGTCCAGGACAGGGCCAGCCCCAGCATTTT
V gene: TRBV7-3
J gene: TRBJ1-5
clone size: few
D gene: TRBD1

CDR3 protein: CASSQDLWGNTEAFF
CDR3 DNA: TGTGCCAGCAGCCAAGATTTGTGGGGGAACACTGAAGCTTTCTTT
V gene: TRBV14
J gene: TRBJ1-1
clone size: .
D gene: .

CDR3 protein: CATSRAISRSTDTQYF
CDR3 DNA: TGTGCCACCAGCAGAGCGATTTCCCGGAGCACAGATACGCAGTATTTT
V gene: TRBV15
J gene: TRBJ2-3
clone size: .
D gene: .

CDR3 protein: CASSRRDRVKTGELFF
CDR3 DNA: TGTGCCAGCAGCCGCCGGGACAGGGTGAAAACCGGGGAGCTGTTTTTT
V gene: TRBV11-3
J gene: TRBJ2-2
clone size: .
D gene: TRBD1

CDR3 protein: CASSVGLAGGRPYNEQFF
CDR3 DNA: TGTGCCAGCAGTGTTGGACTAGCGGGAGGGCGCCCCTACAATGAGCAGTTCTTC
V gene: TRBV6-1
J gene: TRBJ2-1
clone size: few
D gene: TRBD2

CDR3 protein: CASSLPGLYEQYF
CDR3 DNA: TGTGCCAGCAGCTTACCGGGCCTCTACGAGCAGTACTTC
V gene: TRBV7-8
J gene: TRBJ2-7
clone size: .
D gene: .

CDR3 protein: CATSSGLQYNEQFF
CDR3 DNA: TGTGCCACCAGCAGCGGATTACAGTACAATGAGCAGTTCTTC
V gene: TRBV15
J gene: TRBJ2-1
clone size: .
D gene: .

CDR3 protein: CASSPGPHYGYTF
CDR3 DNA: TGCGCCAGCAGTCCAGGGCCTCACTATGGCTACACCTTC
V gene: TRBV10-2
J gene: TRBJ1-2
clone size: .
D gene: .

CDR3 protein: CASSSAIQETQYF
CDR3 DNA: TGTGCCAGTAGTAGCGCAATCCAAGAGACCCAGTACTTC
V gene: TRBV19
J gene: TRBJ2-5
clone size: .
D gene: .

CDR3 protein: CASSSPREQYF
CDR3 DNA: TGTGCCAGCAGCTCCCCCCGAGAGCAGTACTTC
V gene: TRBV7-8
J gene: TRBJ2-7
clone size: .
D gene: .

CDR3 protein: CASSLRGRNTEAFF
CDR3 DNA: TGTGCCAGCAGCTTACGGGGACGGAACACTGAAGCTTTCTTT
V gene: TRBV7-2
J gene: TRBJ1-1
clone size: .
D gene: .

CDR3 protein: CASIPGDRVQPQHF
CDR3 DNA: TGTGCCAGCATTCCGGGGGACAGGGTTCAGCCCCAGCATTTT
V gene: TRBV28
J gene: TRBJ1-5
clone size: .
D gene: TRBD1

CDR3 protein: CAISGGRRNTIYF
CDR3 DNA: TGTGCCATTTCTGGGGGGCGAAGAAACACCATATATTTT
V gene: TRBV28
J gene: TRBJ1-3
clone size: .
D gene: .

CDR3 protein: CAWKDERTYNEQFF
CDR3 DNA: TGTGCCTGGAAGGACGAGCGGACCTACAATGAGCAGTTCTTC
V gene: TRBV30
J gene: TRBJ2-1
clone size: .
D gene: .

CDR3 protein: CASSRTRGDTDTQYF
CDR3 DNA: TGTGCCAGCAGCCGAACCAGGGGCGACACAGATACGCAGTATTTT
V gene: TRBV11-2
J gene: TRBJ2-3
clone size: .
D gene: .

CDR3 protein: CASSLLAGRGGELFF
CDR3 DNA: TGCGCCAGCAGCTTACTAGCGGGTCGGGGCGGGGAGCTGTTTTTT
V gene: TRBV5-1
J gene: TRBJ2-2
clone size: .
D gene: TRBD2

CDR3 protein: CASSPPKMDEKLFF
CDR3 DNA: TGTGCCAGCAGCCCGCCTAAAATGGATGAAAAACTGTTTTTT
V gene: TRBV7-9
J gene: TRBJ1-4
clone size: .
D gene: .

CDR3 protein: CASSGQASTDTQYF
CDR3 DNA: TGTGCCAGCTCGGGACAGGCTAGCACAGATACGCAGTATTTT
V gene: TRBV7-2
J gene: TRBJ2-3
clone size: .
D gene: TRBD1

CDR3 protein: CASSIHPPLEYTEAFF
CDR3 DNA: TGTGCCAGTAGTATCCATCCTCCCCTTGAGTACACTGAAGCTTTCTTT
V gene: TRBV19
J gene: TRBJ1-1
clone size: .
D gene: .

CDR3 protein: CASSPPTRRQTQYF
CDR3 DNA: TGTGCCAGCTCACCACCGACTAGGAGACAGACCCAGTACTTC
V gene: TRBV18
J gene: TRBJ2-5
clone size: .
D gene: .

CDR3 protein: CAISESVGETQYF
CDR3 DNA: TGTGCCATCAGTGAGTCTGTGGGAGAGACCCAGTACTTC
V gene: TRBV10-3
J gene: TRBJ2-5
clone size: .
D gene: .

CDR3 protein: CASSLATSGSTDTQYF
CDR3 DNA: TGTGCCAGCAGCTTAGCTACTAGCGGGAGCACAGATACGCAGTATTTT
V gene: TRBV7-9
J gene: TRBJ2-3
clone size: .
D gene: TRBD2

CDR3 protein: CSVVGSGIDTGELFF
CDR3 DNA: TGCAGCGTTGTAGGTAGCGGGATTGACACCGGGGAGCTGTTTTTT
V gene: TRBV29-1
J gene: TRBJ2-2
clone size: .
D gene: TRBD2

CDR3 protein: CASGDSHFNQPQHF
CDR3 DNA: TGTGCCAGCGGGGACAGTCATTTCAATCAGCCCCAGCATTTT
V gene: TRBV9
J gene: TRBJ1-5
clone size: .
D gene: TRBD1

CDR3 protein: CASSIDGGRASEQYF
CDR3 DNA: TGTGCCAGTAGTATAGACGGAGGGAGGGCCAGCGAGCAGTACTTC
V gene: TRBV19
J gene: TRBJ2-7
clone size: .
D gene: TRBD2

CDR3 protein: CASSERQGAGYYGYTF
CDR3 DNA: TGTGCCAGCAGTGAACGACAGGGGGCGGGTTACTATGGCTACACCTTC
V gene: TRBV25-1
J gene: TRBJ1-2
clone size: .
D gene: TRBD1

CDR3 protein: CASSLRGPGELFF
CDR3 DNA: TGCGCCAGCAGCCTTCGAGGTCCCGGGGAGCTGTTTTTT
V gene: TRBV5-1
J gene: TRBJ2-2
clone size: .
D gene: .

CDR3 protein: CASSLGATYSGANVLTF
CDR3 DNA: TGTGCCAGCAGCTTAGGGGCAACTTACTCTGGGGCCAACGTCCTGACTTTC
V gene: TRBV11-1
J gene: TRBJ2-6
clone size: .
D gene: .

CDR3 protein: CASSSPIGLATSSYEQYF
CDR3 DNA: TGTGCCAGCAGCTCCCCTATAGGACTAGCGACGAGCTCCTACGAGCAGTACTTC
V gene: TRBV13
J gene: TRBJ2-7
clone size: .
D gene: TRBD2

CDR3 protein: CASSLGLAGPEQFF
CDR3 DNA: TGTGCCAGCAGCCTGGGACTAGCGGGCCCTGAGCAGTTCTTC
V gene: TRBV11-3
J gene: TRBJ2-1
clone size: .
D gene: TRBD2

CDR3 protein: CASSLKPGRQSANEKLFF
CDR3 DNA: TGTGCCAGCAGCTTGAAGCCAGGGAGACAGTCGGCTAATGAAAAACTGTTTTTT
V gene: TRBV5-6
J gene: TRBJ1-4
clone size: .
D gene: .

CDR3 protein: CASSRTSGLNNEQFF
CDR3 DNA: TGTGCCAGCAGCAGGACTAGCGGGCTGAACAATGAGCAGTTCTTC
V gene: TRBV11-3
J gene: TRBJ2-1
clone size: .
D gene: TRBD2

CDR3 protein: CASTSYAGSTDTQYF
CDR3 DNA: TGTGCCAGTACCTCGTACGCAGGGAGCACAGATACGCAGTATTTT
V gene: TRBV19
J gene: TRBJ2-3
clone size: .
D gene: .